This T cell receptor beta chain was sequenced during a study of CD8+ T cells in alopecia areata. About the study: Treated patients received severity scores based on the percentage of scalp area affected. Findings and caveats of the study: On tofacitinib, scalp and blood still held many of the expanded lesional clones.

Remarks on this clone: Its specificity is not known.

Stated treatment: oral pan-JAK inhibitor, 5-10 mg twice daily. In alopecia areata patients, both lesional scalp punch biopsies and peripheral blood were collected. Sorting of CD4+ and CD8+ T cells was performed on PBMCs. RNA extraction was followed by reverse transcription into cDNA, which acted as the sequencing template. Profiling relied on immunoSEQ multiplex PCR, and the TCRdb table lists in-frame clones only, not all of them. The sample lists about 200,000 clones, more than 55% occurring once. V lost 6 bases to trimming and J lost 8 bases, with 16 bases between them. CDR3 size: 12 residues. The germline CDR1 and CDR2 sequences are SQVTM and ANQGSEA.

The chain has TRBV29-1 and TRBJ1-2; D not resolved. Here the sequenced sample was CD4+ T cells sorted from blood, taken around week 47, from a patient treated with tofacitinib. This receptor was taken from a human donor with alopecia areata. CDR3 DNA: TGCAGCGTCCTGACAAACACAACGGGCTACACCTTC. Encoded protein: CSVLTNTTGYTF.